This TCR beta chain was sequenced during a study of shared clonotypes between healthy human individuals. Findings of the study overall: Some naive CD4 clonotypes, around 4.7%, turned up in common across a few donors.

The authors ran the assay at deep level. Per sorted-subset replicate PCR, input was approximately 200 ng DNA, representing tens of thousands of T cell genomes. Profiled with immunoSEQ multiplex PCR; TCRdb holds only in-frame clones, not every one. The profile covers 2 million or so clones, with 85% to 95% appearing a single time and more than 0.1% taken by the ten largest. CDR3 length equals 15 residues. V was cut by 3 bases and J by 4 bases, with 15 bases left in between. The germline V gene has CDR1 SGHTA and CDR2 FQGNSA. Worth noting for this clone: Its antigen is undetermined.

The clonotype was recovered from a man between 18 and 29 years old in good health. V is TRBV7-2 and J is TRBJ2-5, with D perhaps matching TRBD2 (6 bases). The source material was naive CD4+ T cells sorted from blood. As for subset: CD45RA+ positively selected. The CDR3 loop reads CASSFIGARGETQYF. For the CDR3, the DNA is TGTGCCAGCAGCTTTATAGGGGCGCGGGGAGAGACCCAGTACTTC.